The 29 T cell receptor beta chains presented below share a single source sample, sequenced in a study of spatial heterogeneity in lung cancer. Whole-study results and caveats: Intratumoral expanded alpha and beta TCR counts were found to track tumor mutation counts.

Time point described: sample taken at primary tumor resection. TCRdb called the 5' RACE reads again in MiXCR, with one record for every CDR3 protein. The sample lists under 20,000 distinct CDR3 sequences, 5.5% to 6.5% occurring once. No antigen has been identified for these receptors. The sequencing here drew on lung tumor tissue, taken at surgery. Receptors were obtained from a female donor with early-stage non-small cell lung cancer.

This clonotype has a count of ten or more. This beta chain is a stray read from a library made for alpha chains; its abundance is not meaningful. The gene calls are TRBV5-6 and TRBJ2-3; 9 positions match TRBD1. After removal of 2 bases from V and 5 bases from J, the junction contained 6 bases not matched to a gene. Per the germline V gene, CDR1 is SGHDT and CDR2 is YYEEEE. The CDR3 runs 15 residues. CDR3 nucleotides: TGTGCCAGCAGCTTTGGACAGGGGTTTGGAGATACGCAGTATTTT. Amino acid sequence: CASSFGQGFGDTQYF.

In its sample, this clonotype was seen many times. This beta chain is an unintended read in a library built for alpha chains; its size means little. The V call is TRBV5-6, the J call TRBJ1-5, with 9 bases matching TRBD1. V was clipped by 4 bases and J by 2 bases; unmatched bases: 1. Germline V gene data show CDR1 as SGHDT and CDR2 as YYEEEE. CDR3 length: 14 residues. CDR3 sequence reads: CASSRQGGNQPQHF. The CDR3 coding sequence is TGTGCCAGCAGCCGACAGGGGGGCAATCAGCCCCAGCATTTT. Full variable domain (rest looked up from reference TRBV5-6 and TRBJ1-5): DAGVTQSPTHLIKTRGQQVTLRCSPKSGHDTVSWYQQALGQGPQFIFQYYEEEERQRGNFPDRFSGHQFPNYSSELNVNALLLGDSALYLCASSRQGGNQPQHFGDGTRLSIL.

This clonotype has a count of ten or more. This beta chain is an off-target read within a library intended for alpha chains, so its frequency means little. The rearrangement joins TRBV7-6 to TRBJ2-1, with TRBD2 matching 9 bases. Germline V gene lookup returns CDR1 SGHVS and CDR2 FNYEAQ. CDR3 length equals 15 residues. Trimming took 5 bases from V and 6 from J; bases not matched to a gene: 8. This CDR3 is CASSISGRTSNEQFF. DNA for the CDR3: TGTGCCAGCAGCATTAGCGGGAGAACGAGCAATGAGCAGTTCTTC. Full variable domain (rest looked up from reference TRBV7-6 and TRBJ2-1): GAGVSQSPRYKVTKRGQDVALRCDPISGHVSLYWYRQALGQGPEFLTYFNYEAQQDKSGLPNDRFSAERPEGSISTLTIQRTEQRDSAMYRCASSISGRTSNEQFFGPGTRLTVL.

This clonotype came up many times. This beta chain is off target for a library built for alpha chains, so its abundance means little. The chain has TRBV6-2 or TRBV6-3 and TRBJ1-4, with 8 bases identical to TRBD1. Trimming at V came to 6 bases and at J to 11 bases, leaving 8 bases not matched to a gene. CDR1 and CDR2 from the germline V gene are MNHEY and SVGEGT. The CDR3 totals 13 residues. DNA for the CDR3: TGTGCCAGCAGCGCCGGGACAGGCCTGAAACTGTTTTTT. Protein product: CASSAGTGLKLFF.

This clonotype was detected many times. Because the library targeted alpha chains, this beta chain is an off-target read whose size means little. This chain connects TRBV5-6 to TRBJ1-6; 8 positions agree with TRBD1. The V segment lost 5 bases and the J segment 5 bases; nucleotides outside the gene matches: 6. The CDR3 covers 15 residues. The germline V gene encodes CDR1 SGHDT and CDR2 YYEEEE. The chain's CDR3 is CASSPGTGDNSPLHF. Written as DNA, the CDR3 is TGTGCCAGCAGTCCGGGGACAGGAGATAATTCACCCCTCCACTTT.

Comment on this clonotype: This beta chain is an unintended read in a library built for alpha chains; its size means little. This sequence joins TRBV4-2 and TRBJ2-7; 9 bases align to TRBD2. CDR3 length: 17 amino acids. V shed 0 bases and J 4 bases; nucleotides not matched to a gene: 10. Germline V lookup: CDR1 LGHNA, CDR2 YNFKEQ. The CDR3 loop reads CASSQDVRVAGVYEQYF. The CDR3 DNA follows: TGTGCCAGCAGCCAAGATGTTCGGGTAGCGGGAGTGTACGAGCAGTACTTC.

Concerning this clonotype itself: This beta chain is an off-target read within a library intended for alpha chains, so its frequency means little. Here the CDR3 DNA reads TGTGCCAGCAGAGAAAGGACTAGCTCCTACAATGAGCAGTTCTTC. Its translation: CASRERTSSYNEQFF. The chain joins TRBV6-5 to TRBJ2-1; 7 nucleotides match TRBD2. CDR3 size: 15 residues. J lost 0 bases, V lost 6 bases, and 5 bases had no gene match. Germline V gene sequence: CDR1 MNHEY, CDR2 SVGAGI.

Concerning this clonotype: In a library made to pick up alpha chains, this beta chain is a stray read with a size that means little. Here the CDR3 DNA reads TGCAGTGCTAGAGAACTAGCGGGGAGCTCCTACGAGCAGTACTTC. It yields the protein CSARELAGSSYEQYF. V usage is TRBV20-1 and J usage is TRBJ2-7; 10 positions match TRBD2. Trimming removed 0 bases from V and 0 bases from J; junction bases left unmatched: 2. CDR1 is DFQATT and CDR2 is SNEGSKA in the germline V gene (reference sequence). The CDR3 extends over 15 amino acids.

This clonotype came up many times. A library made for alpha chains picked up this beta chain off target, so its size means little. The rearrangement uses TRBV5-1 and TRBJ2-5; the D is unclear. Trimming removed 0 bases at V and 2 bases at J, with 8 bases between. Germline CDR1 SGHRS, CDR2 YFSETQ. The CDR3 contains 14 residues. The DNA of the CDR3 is TGCGCCAGCAGCTTGGACAGTAGGCAAGAGACCCAGTACTTC. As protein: CASSLDSRQETQYF.

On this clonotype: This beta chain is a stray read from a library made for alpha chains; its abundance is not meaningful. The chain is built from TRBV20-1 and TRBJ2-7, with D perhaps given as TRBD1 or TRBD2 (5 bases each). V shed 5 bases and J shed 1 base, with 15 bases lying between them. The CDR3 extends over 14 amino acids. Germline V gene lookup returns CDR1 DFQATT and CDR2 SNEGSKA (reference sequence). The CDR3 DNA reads TGCAGTGCTGAACCGGGACGGGATTCCTACGAGCAGTACTTC. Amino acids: CSAEPGRDSYEQYF.

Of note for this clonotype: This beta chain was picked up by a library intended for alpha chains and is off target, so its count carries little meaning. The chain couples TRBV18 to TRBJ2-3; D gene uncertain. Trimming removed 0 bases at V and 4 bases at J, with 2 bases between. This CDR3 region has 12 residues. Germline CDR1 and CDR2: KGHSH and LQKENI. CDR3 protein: CASSPPPDTQYF. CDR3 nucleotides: TGTGCCAGCTCACCACCCCCAGATACGCAGTATTTT.

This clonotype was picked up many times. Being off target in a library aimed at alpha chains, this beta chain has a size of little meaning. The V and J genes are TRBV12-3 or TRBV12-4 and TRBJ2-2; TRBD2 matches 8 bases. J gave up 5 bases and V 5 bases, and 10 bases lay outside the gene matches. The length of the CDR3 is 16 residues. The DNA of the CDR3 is TGTGCCAGCAGTCCCGCCGGGAGGGGGTCTACCGGGGAGCTGTTTTTT. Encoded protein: CASSPAGRGSTGELFF.

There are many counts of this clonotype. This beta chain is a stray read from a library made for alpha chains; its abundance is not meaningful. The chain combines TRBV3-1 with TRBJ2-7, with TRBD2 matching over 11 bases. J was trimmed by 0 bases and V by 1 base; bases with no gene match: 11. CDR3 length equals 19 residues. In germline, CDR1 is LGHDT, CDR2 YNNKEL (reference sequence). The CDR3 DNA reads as TGTGCCAGCAGCCAAGGCGTCCGAGCCGGGACTAGCGGCTCCTACGAGCAGTACTTC. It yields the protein CASSQGVRAGTSGSYEQYF.

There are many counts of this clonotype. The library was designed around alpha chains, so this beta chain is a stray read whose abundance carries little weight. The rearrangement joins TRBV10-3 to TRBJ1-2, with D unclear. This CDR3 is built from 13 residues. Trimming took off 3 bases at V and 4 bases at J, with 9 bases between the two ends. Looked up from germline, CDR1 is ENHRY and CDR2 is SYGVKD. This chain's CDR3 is CAISDSGSYGYTF. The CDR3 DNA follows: TGTGCCATCAGTGATAGCGGAAGCTATGGCTACACCTTC.

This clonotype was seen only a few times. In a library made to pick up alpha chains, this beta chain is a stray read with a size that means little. The CDR3 DNA reads as TGCAGTGCTAGACACGGGAGTAGCAATCAGCCCCAGCATTTT. Amino acids: CSARHGSSNQPQHF. The chain carries TRBV20-1 and TRBJ1-5; the D is unclear. V was trimmed by 2 bases and J by 0 bases, leaving 8 bases between them. The CDR3 is 14 amino acids. CDR1 and CDR2 (germline): DFQATT, SNEGSKA (reference sequence).

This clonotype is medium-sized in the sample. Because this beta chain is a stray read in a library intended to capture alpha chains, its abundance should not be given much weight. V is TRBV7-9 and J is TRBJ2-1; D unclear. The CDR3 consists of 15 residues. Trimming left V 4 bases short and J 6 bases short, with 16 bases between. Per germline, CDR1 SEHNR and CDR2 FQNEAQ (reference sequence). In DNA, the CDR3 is TGTGCCAGCAGCTCGACCCCCCGACGTGGCAATGAGCAGTTCTTC. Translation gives CASSSTPRRGNEQFF. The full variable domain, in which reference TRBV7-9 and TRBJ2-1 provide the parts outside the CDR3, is DTGVSQNPRHKITKRGQNVTFRCDPISEHNRLYWYRQTLGQGPEFLTYFQNEAQLEKSRLLSDRFSAERPKGSFSTLEIQRTEQGDSAMYLCASSSTPRRGNEQFFGPGTRLTVL.

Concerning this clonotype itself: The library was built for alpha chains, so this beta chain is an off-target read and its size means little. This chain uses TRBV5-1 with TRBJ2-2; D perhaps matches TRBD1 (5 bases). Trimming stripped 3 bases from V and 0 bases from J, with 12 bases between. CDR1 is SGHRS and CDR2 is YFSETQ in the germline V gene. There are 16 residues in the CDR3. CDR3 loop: CASSSTGAANTGELFF. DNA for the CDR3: TGCGCCAGCAGCTCCACAGGAGCCGCGAACACCGGGGAGCTGTTTTTT.

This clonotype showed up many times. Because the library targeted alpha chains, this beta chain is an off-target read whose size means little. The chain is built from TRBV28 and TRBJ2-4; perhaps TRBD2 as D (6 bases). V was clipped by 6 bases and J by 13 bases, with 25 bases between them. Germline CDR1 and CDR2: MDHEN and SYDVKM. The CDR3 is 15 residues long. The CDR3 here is CASRLHGTSHRPQYF. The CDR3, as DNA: TGTGCCAGCAGGCTGCACGGGACTTCCCACCGTCCCCAGTACTTC.

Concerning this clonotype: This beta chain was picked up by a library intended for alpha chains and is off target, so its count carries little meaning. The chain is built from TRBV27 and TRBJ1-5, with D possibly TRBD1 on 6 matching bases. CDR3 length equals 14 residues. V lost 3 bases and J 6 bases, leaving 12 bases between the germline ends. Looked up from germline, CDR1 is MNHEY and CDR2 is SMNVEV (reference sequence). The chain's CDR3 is CASSFAGGSQPQHF. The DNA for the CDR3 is TGTGCCAGCAGTTTTGCCGGGGGCTCTCAGCCCCAGCATTTT.

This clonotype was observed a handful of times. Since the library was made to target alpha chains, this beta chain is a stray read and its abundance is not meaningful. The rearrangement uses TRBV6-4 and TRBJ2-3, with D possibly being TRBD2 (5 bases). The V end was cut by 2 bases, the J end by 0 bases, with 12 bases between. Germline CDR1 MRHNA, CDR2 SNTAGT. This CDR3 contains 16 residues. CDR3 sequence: CASSDLSGGSTDTQYF. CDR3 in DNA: TGTGCCAGCAGTGACCTGAGCGGAGGAAGCACAGATACGCAGTATTTT.

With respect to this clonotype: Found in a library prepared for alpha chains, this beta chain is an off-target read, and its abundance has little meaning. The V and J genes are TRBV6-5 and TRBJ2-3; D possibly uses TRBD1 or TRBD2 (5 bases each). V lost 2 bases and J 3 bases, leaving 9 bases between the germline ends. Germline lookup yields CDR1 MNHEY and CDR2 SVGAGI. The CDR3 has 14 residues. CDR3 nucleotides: TGTGCCAGCAGTTACGGGACGGATACAGATACGCAGTATTTT. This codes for CASSYGTDTDTQYF.

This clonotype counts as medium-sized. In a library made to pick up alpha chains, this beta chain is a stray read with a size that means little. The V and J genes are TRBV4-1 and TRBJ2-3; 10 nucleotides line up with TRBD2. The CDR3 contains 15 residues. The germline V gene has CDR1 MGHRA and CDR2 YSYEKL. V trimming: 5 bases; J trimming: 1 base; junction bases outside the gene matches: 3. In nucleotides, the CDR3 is TGCGCCAGCAGCGCCGGGACTAGCGGCACAGATACGCAGTATTTT. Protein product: CASSAGTSGTDTQYF.

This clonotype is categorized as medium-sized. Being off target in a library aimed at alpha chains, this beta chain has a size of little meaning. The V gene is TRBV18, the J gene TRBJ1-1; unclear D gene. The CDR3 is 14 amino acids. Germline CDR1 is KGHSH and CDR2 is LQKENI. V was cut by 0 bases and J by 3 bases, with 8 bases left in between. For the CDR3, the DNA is TGTGCCAGCTCACCACCGGTCACAGACACTGAAGCTTTCTTT. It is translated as CASSPPVTDTEAFF.

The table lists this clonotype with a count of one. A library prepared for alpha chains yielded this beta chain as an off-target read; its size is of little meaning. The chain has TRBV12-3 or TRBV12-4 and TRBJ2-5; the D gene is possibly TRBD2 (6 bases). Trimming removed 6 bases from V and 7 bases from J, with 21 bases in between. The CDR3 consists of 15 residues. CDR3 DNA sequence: TGTGCCAGCAGGCCTACCGGGACTCCCGGGGGGACCCAGTACTTC. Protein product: CASRPTGTPGGTQYF.

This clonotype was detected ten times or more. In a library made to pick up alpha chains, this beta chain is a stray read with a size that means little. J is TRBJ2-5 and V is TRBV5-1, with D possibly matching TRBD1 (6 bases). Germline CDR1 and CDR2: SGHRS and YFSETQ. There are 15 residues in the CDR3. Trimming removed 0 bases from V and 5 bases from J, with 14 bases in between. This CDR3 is CASSLEGLRGETQYF. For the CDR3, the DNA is TGCGCCAGCAGCTTGGAGGGCCTTAGGGGGGAGACCCAGTACTTC.

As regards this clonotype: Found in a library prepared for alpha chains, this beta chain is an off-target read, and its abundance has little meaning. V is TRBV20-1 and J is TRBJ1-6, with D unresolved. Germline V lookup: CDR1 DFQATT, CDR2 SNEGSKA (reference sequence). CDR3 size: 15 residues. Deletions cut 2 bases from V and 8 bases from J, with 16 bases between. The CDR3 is CSARFFPGSDSPLHF. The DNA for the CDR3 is TGCAGTGCTAGATTTTTTCCGGGATCGGATTCACCCCTCCACTTT.

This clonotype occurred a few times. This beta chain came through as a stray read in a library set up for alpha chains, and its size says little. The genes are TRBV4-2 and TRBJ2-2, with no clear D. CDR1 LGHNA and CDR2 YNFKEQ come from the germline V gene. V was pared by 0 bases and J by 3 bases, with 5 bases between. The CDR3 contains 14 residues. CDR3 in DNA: TGTGCCAGCAGCCAAGACAGGTACACCGGGGAGCTGTTTTTT. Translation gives CASSQDRYTGELFF.

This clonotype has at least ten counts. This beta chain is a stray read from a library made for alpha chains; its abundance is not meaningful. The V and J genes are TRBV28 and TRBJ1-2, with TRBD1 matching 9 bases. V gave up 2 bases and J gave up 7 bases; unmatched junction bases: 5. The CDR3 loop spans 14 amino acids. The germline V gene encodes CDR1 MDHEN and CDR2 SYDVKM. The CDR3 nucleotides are TGTGCCAGCAGTTTAATAGGACAGGGGAGTGGCTACACCTTC. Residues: CASSLIGQGSGYTF.

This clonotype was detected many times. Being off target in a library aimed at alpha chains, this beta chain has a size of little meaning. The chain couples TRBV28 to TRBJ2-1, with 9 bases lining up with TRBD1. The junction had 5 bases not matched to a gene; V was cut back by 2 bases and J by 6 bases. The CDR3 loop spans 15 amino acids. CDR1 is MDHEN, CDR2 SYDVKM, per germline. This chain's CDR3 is CASSLRDRVLNEQFF. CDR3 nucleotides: TGTGCCAGCAGTTTAAGGGACAGGGTCCTCAATGAGCAGTTCTTC.